These 2 T cell receptor beta chains were all obtained from the same sample, sequenced in a study of CD8 T cells in ankylosing spondylitis. Each CDR3 protein is one row after TCRdb ran MiXCR on the 5' RACE reads. The repertoire has some 200,000 distinct CDR3 sequences, approximately 24% of them found once; the top ten carry more than 6.5%. The sample was blood, either unsorted or a sorted T cell fraction (not recorded which). The receptors were sampled from a male donor with ankylosing spondylitis or in good health (not recorded which).

This clonotype showed up many times. The V call is TRBV29-1, the J call TRBJ2-5; TRBD2 is a possible D gene (7 bases). From germline, CDR1 is SQVTM and CDR2 ANQGSEA. Trimming removed 2 bases from V and 4 bases from J, with 11 bases in between. The CDR3 has 13 amino acids. The CDR3 nucleotides read TGCAGCGTTGAACGGGGGGCAGGAGAGACCCAGTACTTC. Its protein is CSVERGAGETQYF.

V and J are TRBV12-3 or TRBV12-4 and TRBJ1-6; TRBD1 might be the D (6 bases). The CDR3 is 15 residues long. V was pared by 3 bases and J by 8 bases, with 14 bases between. CDR3 protein: CASSFAGGGDSPLHF. The DNA of the CDR3 is TGTGCCAGCAGTTTCGCGGGGGGCGGAGATTCACCCCTCCACTTT.